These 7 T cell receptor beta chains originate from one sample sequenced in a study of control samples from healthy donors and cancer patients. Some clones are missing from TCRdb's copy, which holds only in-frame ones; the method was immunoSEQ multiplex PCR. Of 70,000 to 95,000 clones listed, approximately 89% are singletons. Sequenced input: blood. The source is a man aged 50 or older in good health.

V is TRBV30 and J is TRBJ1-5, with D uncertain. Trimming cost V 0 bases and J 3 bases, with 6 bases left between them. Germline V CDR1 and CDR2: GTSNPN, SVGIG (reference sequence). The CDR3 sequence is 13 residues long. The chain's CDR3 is CAWSVDINQPQHF. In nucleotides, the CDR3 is TGTGCCTGGAGTGTTGATATCAATCAGCCCCAGCATTTT.

The CDR3 reads CASSLASTSGYEQYF. The DNA of the CDR3 is TGTGCCAGCAGCCTGGCCTCGACTAGCGGTTACGAGCAGTACTTC. The chain joins TRBV28 to TRBJ2-7; TRBD2 aligns across 9 bases. The germline gives CDR1 MDHEN, CDR2 SYDVKM. V trimming: 6 bases; J trimming: 4 bases; junction bases outside the gene matches: 10. This CDR3 is 15 amino acids long.

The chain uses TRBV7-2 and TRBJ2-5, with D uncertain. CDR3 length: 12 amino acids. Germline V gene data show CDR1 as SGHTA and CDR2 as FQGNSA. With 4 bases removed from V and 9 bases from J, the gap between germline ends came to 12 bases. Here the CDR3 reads CASSSLSRAQYF. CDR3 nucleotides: TGTGCCAGCAGCTCTTTAAGTCGGGCCCAGTACTTC.

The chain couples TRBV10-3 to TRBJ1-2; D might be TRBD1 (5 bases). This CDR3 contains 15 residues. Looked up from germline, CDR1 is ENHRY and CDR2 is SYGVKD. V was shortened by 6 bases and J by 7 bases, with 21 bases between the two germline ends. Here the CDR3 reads CAISSISEGLSGYTF. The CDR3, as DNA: TGTGCCATCAGCTCAATATCTGAGGGGCTAAGTGGCTACACCTTC.

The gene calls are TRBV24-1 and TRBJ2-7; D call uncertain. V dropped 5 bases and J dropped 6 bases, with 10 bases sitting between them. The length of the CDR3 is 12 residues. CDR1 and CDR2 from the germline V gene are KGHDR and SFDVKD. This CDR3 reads CATSGLWGEQYF. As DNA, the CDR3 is TGTGCCACCAGTGGACTCTGGGGCGAGCAGTACTTC.

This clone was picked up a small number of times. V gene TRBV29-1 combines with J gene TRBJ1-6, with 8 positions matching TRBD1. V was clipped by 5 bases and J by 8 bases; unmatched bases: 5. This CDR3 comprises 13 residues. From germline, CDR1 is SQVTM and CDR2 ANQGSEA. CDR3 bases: TGCAGCGTTCAAGGACAGGGCGATTCACCCCTCCACTTT. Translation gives CSVQGQGDSPLHF.

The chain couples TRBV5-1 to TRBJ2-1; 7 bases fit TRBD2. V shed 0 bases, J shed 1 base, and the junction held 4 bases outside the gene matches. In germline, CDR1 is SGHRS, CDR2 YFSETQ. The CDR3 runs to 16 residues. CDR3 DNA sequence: TGCGCCAGCAGCTTGGCTCTAGCGGTATCCTACAATGAGCAGTTCTTC. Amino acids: CASSLALAVSYNEQFF.